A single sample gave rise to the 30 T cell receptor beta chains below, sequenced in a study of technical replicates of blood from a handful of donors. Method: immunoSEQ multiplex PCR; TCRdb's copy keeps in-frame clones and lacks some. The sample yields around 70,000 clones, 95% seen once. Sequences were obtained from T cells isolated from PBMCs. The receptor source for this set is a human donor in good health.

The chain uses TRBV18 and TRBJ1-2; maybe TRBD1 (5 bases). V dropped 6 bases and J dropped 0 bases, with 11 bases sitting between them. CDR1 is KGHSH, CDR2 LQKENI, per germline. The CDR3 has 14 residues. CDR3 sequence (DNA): TGTGCCAGCTCTCTACAGGATTCTAACTATGGCTACACCTTC. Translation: CASSLQDSNYGYTF.

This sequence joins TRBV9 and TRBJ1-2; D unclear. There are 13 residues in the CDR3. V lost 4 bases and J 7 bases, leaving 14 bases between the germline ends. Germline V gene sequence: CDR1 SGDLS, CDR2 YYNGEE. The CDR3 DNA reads TGTGCCAGCAGCTCCCGGGAGGGCTCTGGCTACACCTTC. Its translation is CASSSREGSGYTF.

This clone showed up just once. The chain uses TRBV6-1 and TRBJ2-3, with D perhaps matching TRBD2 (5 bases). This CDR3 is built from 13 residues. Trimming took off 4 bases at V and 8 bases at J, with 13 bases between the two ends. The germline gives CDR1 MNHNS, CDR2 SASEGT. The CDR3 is CASSAGEGVTQYF. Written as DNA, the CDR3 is TGTGCCAGCAGTGCAGGAGAGGGAGTTACGCAGTATTTT.

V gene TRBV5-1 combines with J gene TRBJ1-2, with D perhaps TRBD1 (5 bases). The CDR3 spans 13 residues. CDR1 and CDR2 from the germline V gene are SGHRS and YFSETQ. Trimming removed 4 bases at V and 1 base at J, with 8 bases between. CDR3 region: CASSATDNYGYTF. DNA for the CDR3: TGCGCCAGCAGCGCGACAGATAACTATGGCTACACCTTC.

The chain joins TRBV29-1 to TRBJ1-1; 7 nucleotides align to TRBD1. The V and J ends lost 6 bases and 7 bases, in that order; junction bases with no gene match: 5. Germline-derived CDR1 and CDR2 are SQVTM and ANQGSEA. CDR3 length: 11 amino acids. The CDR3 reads CSVEGTVEAFF. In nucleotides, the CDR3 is TGCAGCGTCGAGGGGACAGTTGAAGCTTTCTTT.

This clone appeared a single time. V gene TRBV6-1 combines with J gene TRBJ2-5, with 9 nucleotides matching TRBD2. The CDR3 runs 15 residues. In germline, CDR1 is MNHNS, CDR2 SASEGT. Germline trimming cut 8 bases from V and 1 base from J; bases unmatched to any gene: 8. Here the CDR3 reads CASRVAGASQETQYF. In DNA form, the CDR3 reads TGTGCCAGCCGCGTAGCGGGAGCCTCCCAAGAGACCCAGTACTTC.

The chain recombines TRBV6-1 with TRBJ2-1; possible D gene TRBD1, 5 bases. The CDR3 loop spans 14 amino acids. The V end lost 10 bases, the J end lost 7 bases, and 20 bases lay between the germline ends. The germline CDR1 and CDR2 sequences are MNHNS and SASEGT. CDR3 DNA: TGTGCCACCTCCGCCAGGGAAGGAGTTAATGAGCAGTTCTTC. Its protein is CATSAREGVNEQFF.

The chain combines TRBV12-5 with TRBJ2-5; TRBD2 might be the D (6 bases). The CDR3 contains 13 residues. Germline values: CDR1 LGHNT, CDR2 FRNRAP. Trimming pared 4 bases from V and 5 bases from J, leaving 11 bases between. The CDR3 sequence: CASGSLGRETQYF. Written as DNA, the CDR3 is TGTGCTAGTGGTTCCCTGGGGAGGGAGACCCAGTACTTC. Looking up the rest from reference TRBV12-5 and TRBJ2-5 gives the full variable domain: DARVTQTPRHKVTEMGQEVTMRCQPILGHNTVFWYRQTMMQGLELLAYFRNRAPLDDSGMPKDRFSAEMPDATLATLKIQPSEPRDSAVYFCASGSLGRETQYFGPGTRLLVL.

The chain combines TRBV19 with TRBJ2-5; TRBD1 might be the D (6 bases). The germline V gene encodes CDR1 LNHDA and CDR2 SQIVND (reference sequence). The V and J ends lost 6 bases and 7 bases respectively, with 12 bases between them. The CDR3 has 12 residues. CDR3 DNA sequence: TGTGCCAGTAGGAGGGGGTCCGGGACCCAGTACTTC. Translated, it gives CASRRGSGTQYF.

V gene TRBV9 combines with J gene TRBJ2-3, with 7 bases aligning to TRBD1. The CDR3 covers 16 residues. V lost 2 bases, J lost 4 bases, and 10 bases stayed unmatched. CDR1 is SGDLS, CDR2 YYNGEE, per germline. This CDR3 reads CASSVLGGLEADTQYF. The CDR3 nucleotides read TGTGCCAGCAGCGTCCTAGGGGGCCTTGAAGCAGATACGCAGTATTTT.

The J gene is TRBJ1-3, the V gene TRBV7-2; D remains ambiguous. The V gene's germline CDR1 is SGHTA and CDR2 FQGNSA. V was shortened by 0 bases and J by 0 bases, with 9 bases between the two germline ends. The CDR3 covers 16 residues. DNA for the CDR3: TGTGCCAGCAGCTTAGCGTCGGGGAGCTCTGGAAACACCATATATTTT. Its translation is CASSLASGSSGNTIYF.

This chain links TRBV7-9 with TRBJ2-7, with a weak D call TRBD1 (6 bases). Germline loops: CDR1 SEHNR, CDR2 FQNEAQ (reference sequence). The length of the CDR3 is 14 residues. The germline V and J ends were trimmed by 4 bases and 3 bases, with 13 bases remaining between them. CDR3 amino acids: CASSSLSRGYEQYF. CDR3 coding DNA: TGTGCCAGCAGCTCCCTCAGCAGGGGCTACGAGCAGTACTTC.

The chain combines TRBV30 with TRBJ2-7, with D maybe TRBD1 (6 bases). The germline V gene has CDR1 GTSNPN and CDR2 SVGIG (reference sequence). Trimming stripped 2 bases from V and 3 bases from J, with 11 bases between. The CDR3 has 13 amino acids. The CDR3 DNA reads TGTGCCTGGAGTACAGGGAATCTCTACGAGCAGTACTTC. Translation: CAWSTGNLYEQYF.

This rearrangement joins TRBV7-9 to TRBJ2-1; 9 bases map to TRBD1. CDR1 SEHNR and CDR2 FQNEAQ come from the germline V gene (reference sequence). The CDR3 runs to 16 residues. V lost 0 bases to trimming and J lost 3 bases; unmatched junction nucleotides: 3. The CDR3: CASSLAQGARYNEQFF. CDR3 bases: TGTGCCAGCAGCTTAGCACAGGGGGCTCGCTACAATGAGCAGTTCTTC.

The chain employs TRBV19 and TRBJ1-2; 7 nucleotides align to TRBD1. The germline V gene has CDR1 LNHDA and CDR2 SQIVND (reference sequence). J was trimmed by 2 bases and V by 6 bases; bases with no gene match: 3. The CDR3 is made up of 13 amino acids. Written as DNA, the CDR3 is TGTGCCAGTAGCCCGACAGGGAACTATGGCTACACCTTC. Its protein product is CASSPTGNYGYTF.

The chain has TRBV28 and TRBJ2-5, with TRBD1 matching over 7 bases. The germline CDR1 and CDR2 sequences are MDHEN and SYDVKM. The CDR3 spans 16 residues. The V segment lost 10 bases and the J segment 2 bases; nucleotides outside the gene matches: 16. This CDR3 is CATFQWGTAHQETQYF. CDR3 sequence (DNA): TGTGCCACCTTTCAATGGGGGACAGCCCATCAAGAGACCCAGTACTTC.

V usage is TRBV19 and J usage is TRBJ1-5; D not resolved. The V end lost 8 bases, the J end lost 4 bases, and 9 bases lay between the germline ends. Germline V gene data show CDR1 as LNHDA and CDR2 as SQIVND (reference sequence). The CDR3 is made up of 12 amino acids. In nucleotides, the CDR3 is TGTGCCAGTTCCCGCCGGAATCAGCCCCAGCATTTT. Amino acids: CASSRRNQPQHF.

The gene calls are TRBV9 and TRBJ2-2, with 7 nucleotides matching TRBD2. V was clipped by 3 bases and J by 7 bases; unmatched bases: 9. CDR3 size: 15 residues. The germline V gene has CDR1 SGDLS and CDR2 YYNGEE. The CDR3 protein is CASSGRAGEVGELFF. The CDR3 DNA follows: TGTGCCAGCAGCGGCCGGGCGGGGGAAGTCGGGGAGCTGTTTTTT.

CDR3 sequence reads: CASKRVQGLYTEAFF. CDR3 sequence (DNA): TGTGCCAGTAAGAGAGTGCAGGGGCTATACACTGAAGCTTTCTTT. The J gene is TRBJ1-1, the V gene TRBV19, with D possibly being TRBD1 (6 bases). Deletions cut 7 bases from V and 3 bases from J, with 18 bases between. The CDR3 sequence is 15 residues long. Germline V gene data show CDR1 as LNHDA and CDR2 as SQIVND (reference sequence).

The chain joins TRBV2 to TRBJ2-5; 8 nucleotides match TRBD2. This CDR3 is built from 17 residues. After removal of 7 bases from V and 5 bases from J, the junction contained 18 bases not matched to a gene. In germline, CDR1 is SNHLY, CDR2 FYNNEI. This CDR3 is CASTSERGGSGVETQYF. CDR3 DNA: TGTGCCAGCACTTCTGAGAGAGGCGGTAGCGGGGTGGAGACCCAGTACTTC.

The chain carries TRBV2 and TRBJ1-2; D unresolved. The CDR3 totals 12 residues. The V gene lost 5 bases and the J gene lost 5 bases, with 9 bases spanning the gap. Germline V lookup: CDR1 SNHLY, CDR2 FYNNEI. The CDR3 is CASSPGGYGYTF. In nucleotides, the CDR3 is TGTGCCAGCAGTCCTGGCGGGTATGGCTACACCTTC.

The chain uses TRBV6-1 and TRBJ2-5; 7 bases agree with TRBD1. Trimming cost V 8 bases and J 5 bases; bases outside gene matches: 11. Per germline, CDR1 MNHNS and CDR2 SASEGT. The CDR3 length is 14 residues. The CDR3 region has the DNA TGTGCCAGCGGGAAAGGGGGCTCGGCGGAGACCCAGTACTTC. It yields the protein CASGKGGSAETQYF.

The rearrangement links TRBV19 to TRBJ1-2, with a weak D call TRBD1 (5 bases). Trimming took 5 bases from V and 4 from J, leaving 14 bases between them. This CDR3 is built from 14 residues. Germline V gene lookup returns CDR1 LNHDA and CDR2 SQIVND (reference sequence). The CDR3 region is CASSSPGGLYGYTF. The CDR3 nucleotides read TGTGCCAGTAGTTCCCCGGGGGGACTCTATGGCTACACCTTC.

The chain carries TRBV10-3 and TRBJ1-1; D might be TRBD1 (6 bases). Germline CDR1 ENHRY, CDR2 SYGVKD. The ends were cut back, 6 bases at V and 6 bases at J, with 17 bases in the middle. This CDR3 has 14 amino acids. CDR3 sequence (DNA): TGTGCCATCAGCCTTGACAGGAGTGTTGCTGAAGCTTTCTTT. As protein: CAISLDRSVAEAFF.

Here the CDR3 reads CASSLADFWGQGHNEQFF. CDR3 DNA sequence: TGTGCCAGCAGTTTAGCTGACTTCTGGGGACAGGGACACAATGAGCAGTTCTTC. The V gene is TRBV28, the J gene TRBJ2-1; 9 bases agree with TRBD1. V lost 2 bases, J lost 5 bases, and 13 bases stayed unmatched. The germline V gene encodes CDR1 MDHEN and CDR2 SYDVKM. The CDR3 runs 18 residues.

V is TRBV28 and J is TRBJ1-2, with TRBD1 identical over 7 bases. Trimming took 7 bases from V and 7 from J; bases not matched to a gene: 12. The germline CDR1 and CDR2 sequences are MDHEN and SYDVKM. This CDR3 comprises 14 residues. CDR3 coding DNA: TGTGCCAGCACCCGAGGGGGCCGGAGTAGTGGCTACACCTTC. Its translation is CASTRGGRSSGYTF.

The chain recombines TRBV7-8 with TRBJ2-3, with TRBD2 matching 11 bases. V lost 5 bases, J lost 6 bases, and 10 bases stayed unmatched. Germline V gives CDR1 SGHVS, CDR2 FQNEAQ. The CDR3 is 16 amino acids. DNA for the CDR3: TGTGCCAGCAGCCCCGAACTGCGGACTAGCGGGGATACGCAGTATTTT. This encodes CASSPELRTSGDTQYF.

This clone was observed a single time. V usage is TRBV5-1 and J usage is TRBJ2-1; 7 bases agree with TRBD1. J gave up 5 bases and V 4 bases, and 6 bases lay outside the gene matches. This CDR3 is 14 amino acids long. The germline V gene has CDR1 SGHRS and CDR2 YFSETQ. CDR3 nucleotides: TGCGCCAGCAGCCTGGGGGACAGAGACAATGAGCAGTTCTTC. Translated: CASSLGDRDNEQFF.

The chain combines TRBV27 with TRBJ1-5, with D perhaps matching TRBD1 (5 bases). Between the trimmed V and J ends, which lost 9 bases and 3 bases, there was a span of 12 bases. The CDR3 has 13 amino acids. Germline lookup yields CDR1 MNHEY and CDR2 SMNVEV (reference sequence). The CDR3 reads CASTGGANQPQHF. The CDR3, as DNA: TGTGCCAGTACGGGAGGGGCCAATCAGCCCCAGCATTTT.

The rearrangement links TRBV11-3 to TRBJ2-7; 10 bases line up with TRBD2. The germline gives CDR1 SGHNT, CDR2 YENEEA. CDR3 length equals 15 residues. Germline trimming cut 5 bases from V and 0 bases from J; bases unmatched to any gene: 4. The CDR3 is CASSPSGGGSYEQYF. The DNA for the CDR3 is TGTGCCAGCAGCCCGAGCGGGGGGGGCTCCTACGAGCAGTACTTC.